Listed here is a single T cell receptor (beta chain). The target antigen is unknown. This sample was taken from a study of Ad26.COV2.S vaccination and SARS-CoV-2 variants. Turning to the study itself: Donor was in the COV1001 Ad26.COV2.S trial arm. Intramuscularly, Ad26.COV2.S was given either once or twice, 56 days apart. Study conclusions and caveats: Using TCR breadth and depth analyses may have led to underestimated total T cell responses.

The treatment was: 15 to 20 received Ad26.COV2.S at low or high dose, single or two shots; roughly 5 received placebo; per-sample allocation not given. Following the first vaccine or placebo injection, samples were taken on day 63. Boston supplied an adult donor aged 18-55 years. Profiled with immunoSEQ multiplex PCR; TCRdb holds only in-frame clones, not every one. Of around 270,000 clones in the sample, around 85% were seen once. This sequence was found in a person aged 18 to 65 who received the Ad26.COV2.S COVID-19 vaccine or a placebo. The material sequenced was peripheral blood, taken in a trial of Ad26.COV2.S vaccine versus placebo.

CDR3 residues: CAISELRHPFLRTEAFF. DNA for the CDR3: TGTGCCATCAGTGAGCTGAGACACCCTTTCTTGAGGACTGAAGCTTTCTTT. The chain joins TRBV10-3 to TRBJ1-1; no clear D. CDR3 length equals 17 residues. The germline V and J ends were trimmed by 2 bases and 5 bases, with 21 bases remaining between them. Germline CDR1 ENHRY, CDR2 SYGVKD.